The 20 T cell receptor beta chains in this list originate from one sample, sequenced in a study of PD-L1 blockade in urothelial cancer. Assay used: immunoSEQ multiplex PCR; TCRdb lists only in-frame clones, some missing. The table shows more than 30,000 clones, with 84% occurring only once. The sample in question was PBMCs, obtained around atezolizumab (anti-PD-L1) treatment. The receptors come from a man aged 60 to 75 with urothelial cancer.

This clone came up a few times. This sequence joins TRBV2 and TRBJ1-3; TRBD1 is a possible D gene (5 bases). The CDR3 consists of 14 residues. Trimming shortened V by 6 bases and J by 3 bases, and 12 bases separated the two germline ends. The V gene's germline CDR1 is SNHLY and CDR2 FYNNEI. The CDR3 nucleotides are TGTGCCAGCAGCTTAGGGGAAGTTGGAAACACCATATATTTT. Translated: CASSLGEVGNTIYF.

This clone was observed a single time. The genes are TRBV5-4 and TRBJ2-1; TRBD2 matches at 14 bases. The V and J ends lost 3 bases and 7 bases, in that order; junction bases with no gene match: 9. Germline CDR1 reads SGHNT; CDR2 reads YYREEE (reference sequence). The CDR3 length is 17 residues. CDR3 amino acids: CASSSRGGTSGSNEQFF. The CDR3 region has the DNA TGTGCCAGCAGCTCGAGGGGAGGGACTAGCGGGAGTAATGAGCAGTTCTTC.

The chain joins TRBV6-5 to TRBJ2-1, with D perhaps TRBD2 (5 bases). Germline CDR1 MNHEY, CDR2 SVGAGI. CDR3 size: 14 residues. The V gene lost 6 bases and the J gene lost 12 bases, with 21 bases spanning the gap. The CDR3 sequence is CASRVNVTWLAQFF. Here the CDR3 DNA reads TGTGCCAGCAGAGTCAACGTTACCTGGCTAGCGCAGTTCTTC.

V and J are TRBV11-2 and TRBJ2-7, with 7 bases fitting TRBD2. The V gene end was trimmed by 4 bases and the J gene end by 2 bases; junction bases not matched to a gene: 2. In germline, CDR1 is SGHAT, CDR2 FQNNGV. This CDR3 is 13 amino acids long. This CDR3 is CASSSSGAYEQYF. CDR3 DNA sequence: TGTGCCAGCAGCTCCAGCGGGGCCTACGAGCAGTACTTC.

This clone came up a few times. The gene calls are TRBV10-2 and TRBJ2-7; 10 nucleotides line up with TRBD2. This CDR3 is built from 15 residues. V was clipped by 3 bases and J by 7 bases; unmatched bases: 9. Germline CDR1 WSHSY, CDR2 SAAADI. CDR3 in DNA: TGCGCCAGCAGTGATCTTCCTAGCGGGAGCTGGGAGCAGTACTTC. Translating gives CASSDLPSGSWEQYF.

The chain employs TRBV27 and TRBJ2-7; D not certain. V was trimmed by 4 bases and J by 3 bases, leaving 13 bases between them. CDR3 length: 14 amino acids. Germline V CDR1 and CDR2: MNHEY, SMNVEV (reference sequence). The CDR3 loop reads CASSSIATGYEQYF. DNA for the CDR3: TGTGCCAGCAGTTCCATCGCAACCGGCTACGAGCAGTACTTC.

The gene calls are TRBV11-3 and TRBJ2-7; 10 nucleotides agree with TRBD1. Per germline, CDR1 SGHNT and CDR2 YENEEA. The V and J ends lost 1 base and 4 bases, in that order; junction bases with no gene match: 4. CDR3 length: 15 amino acids. The CDR3 DNA reads as TGTGCCAGCAGCTTAGGGGACAGGGGCCCGTACGAGCAGTACTTC. As protein: CASSLGDRGPYEQYF.

This chain joins TRBV7-8 and TRBJ1-1; D remains unclear. Trimming removed 5 bases at V and 7 bases at J, with 14 bases between. The CDR3 is 13 residues long. Germline CDR1 SGHVS, CDR2 FQNEAQ. The CDR3 sequence: CASSRDGFDEAFF. DNA of the CDR3: TGTGCCAGCAGCCGAGACGGGTTTGATGAAGCTTTCTTT.

The J gene is TRBJ1-1, the V gene TRBV5-4; weak D call: TRBD1 (5 bases). The germline V gene has CDR1 SGHNT and CDR2 YYREEE (reference sequence). The CDR3 covers 14 residues. Between the trimmed V and J ends, which lost 0 bases and 3 bases, there was a span of 9 bases. DNA for the CDR3: TGTGCCAGCAGCTTGGCTTTAGGGGACACTGAAGCTTTCTTT. Protein product: CASSLALGDTEAFF.

The chain links TRBV11-2 to TRBJ1-3; 8 bases match TRBD1. This CDR3 comprises 17 residues. Germline V gene sequence: CDR1 SGHAT, CDR2 FQNNGV. The ends lost 2 bases at V and 0 bases at J; junction bases unmatched: 6. CDR3: CASSLRGQASSGNTIYF. The CDR3 nucleotides read TGTGCCAGCAGCTTAAGGGGACAGGCGTCCTCTGGAAACACCATATATTTT.

This chain connects TRBV7-9 to TRBJ2-1; D possibly corresponds to TRBD1 (6 bases). CDR1 and CDR2 (germline): SEHNR, FQNEAQ (reference sequence). Trimming took 5 bases from V and 0 from J, leaving 14 bases between them. This CDR3 is built from 16 residues. The CDR3 region is CASSRGQTGSYNEQFF. CDR3 DNA: TGTGCCAGCAGCCGCGGACAGACTGGCTCCTACAATGAGCAGTTCTTC.

This chain uses TRBV6-6 with TRBJ1-5; D is perhaps TRBD1 (6 bases). Germline-derived CDR1 and CDR2 are MNHNY and SVGAGI (reference sequence). Trimming left V 7 bases short and J 5 bases short, with 9 bases between. This CDR3 spans 12 amino acids. The CDR3 spells CASNSGDQPQHF. The CDR3 nucleotides read TGTGCCAGCAATTCAGGGGATCAGCCCCAGCATTTT.

V and J are TRBV10-1 and TRBJ1-5; D possibly corresponds to TRBD1 (5 bases). The CDR3 runs to 13 residues. Germline values: CDR1 WNHNN, CDR2 SYGVQD (reference sequence). V lost 8 bases, J lost 7 bases, and 15 bases lay in between. CDR3 amino acids: CASGVSGSQPQHF. The CDR3 DNA follows: TGCGCCAGCGGGGTATCAGGGTCCCAGCCCCAGCATTTT.

In DNA form, the CDR3 reads TGTGCCAGTTCACTTCCGGGACAGGGGGTTCGCGGTCAGCCCCAGCATTTT. Its translation is CASSLPGQGVRGQPQHF. This chain links TRBV19 with TRBJ1-5; 11 bases are a match to TRBD1. Germline trimming cut 8 bases from V and 6 bases from J; bases unmatched to any gene: 15. CDR1 is LNHDA and CDR2 is SQIVND in the germline V gene (reference sequence). This CDR3 contains 17 residues. The full variable domain, completed using reference TRBV19 and TRBJ1-5, is DGGITQSPKYLFRKEGQNVTLSCEQNLNHDAMYWYRQDPGQGLRLIYYSQIVNDFQKGDIAEGYSVSREKKESFPLTVTSAQKNPTAFYLCASSLPGQGVRGQPQHFGDGTRLSIL.

This clone was seen once. The V call is TRBV9, the J call TRBJ1-3; TRBD1 matches 8 bases. Trimming took 5 bases from V and 4 from J; bases not matched to a gene: 8. CDR3 length: 15 residues. The germline V gene encodes CDR1 SGDLS and CDR2 YYNGEE. In nucleotides, the CDR3 is TGTGCCAGCAGTGCCGGACAGGGTCAAGGAAACACCATATATTTT. This gives the protein CASSAGQGQGNTIYF.

This rearrangement joins TRBV2 to TRBJ2-6; tentatively, D is TRBD1 (5 bases). Trimming shortened V by 6 bases and J by 2 bases, and 14 bases separated the two germline ends. This CDR3 region has 16 residues. The germline CDR1 and CDR2 sequences are SNHLY and FYNNEI. CDR3 sequence: CASSPGAGPGANVLTF. For the CDR3, the DNA is TGTGCCAGCAGCCCCGGCGCAGGGCCTGGGGCCAACGTCCTGACTTTC. The whole variable domain, filled in from reference TRBV2 and TRBJ2-6, reads EPEVTQTPSHQVTQMGQEVILRCVPISNHLYFYWYRQILGQKVEFLVSFYNNEISEKSEIFDDQFSVERPDGSNFTLKIRSTKLEDSAMYFCASSPGAGPGANVLTFGAGSRLTVL.

This chain connects TRBV4-1 to TRBJ2-1; D possibly corresponds to TRBD2 (5 bases). The CDR3 has 16 residues. V was clipped by 3 bases and J by 6 bases, with 18 bases between them. CDR1 and CDR2 (germline): MGHRA, YSYEKL. This CDR3 reads CASSQDDYVESNEQFF. The CDR3 DNA reads TGCGCCAGCAGCCAGGATGACTACGTTGAAAGCAATGAGCAGTTCTTC.

V is TRBV10-2 and J is TRBJ2-1, with 10 bases matching TRBD2. After removal of 6 bases from V and 0 bases from J, the junction contained 2 bases not matched to a gene. The CDR3 is 15 amino acids. Germline V lookup: CDR1 WSHSY, CDR2 SAAADI. CDR3 sequence reads: CASRLAGSSYNEQFF. CDR3 in DNA: TGCGCCAGCAGACTAGCGGGGAGCTCCTACAATGAGCAGTTCTTC.

The V gene is TRBV5-6, the J gene TRBJ1-1, with 7 bases aligning to TRBD1. After removal of 3 bases from V and 4 bases from J, the junction contained 6 bases not matched to a gene. In germline, CDR1 is SGHDT, CDR2 YYEEEE. The CDR3 spans 14 residues. CDR3 sequence reads: CASSWGTAFTEAFF. As DNA, the CDR3 is TGTGCCAGCAGCTGGGGGACAGCATTCACTGAAGCTTTCTTT.

This clone appeared a single time. The CDR3 DNA follows: TGTGCCAGTAGATTAGCGGGATTAAGCTCTGGGGCCAACGTCCTGACTTTC. It encodes CASRLAGLSSGANVLTF. V gene TRBV19 combines with J gene TRBJ2-6; TRBD2 agrees at 8 bases. The CDR3 loop spans 17 amino acids. With 6 bases clipped from V and 0 bases from J, the junction kept 7 bases outside the gene matches. Germline V gene sequence: CDR1 LNHDA, CDR2 SQIVND (reference sequence).